This T cell receptor (beta chain) appears in the sequencing data of a study of CD8 T cells in Susac syndrome. CDR3 length: 14 amino acids. Trimming took 6 bases from V and 7 from J; bases not matched to a gene: 7. Germline CDR1 LGHDT, CDR2 YNNKEL (reference sequence). Random hexamers were used to reverse transcribe an amount of roughly 0.5 to 1 ug RNA. TCRdb processed the immunoSEQ multiplex PCR reads anew with MiXCR; each CDR3 protein has one entry. This table has some 150,000 distinct CDR3 sequences, nearly 97% appearing once. The sequence was collected from a human donor with multiple sclerosis. The V and J genes are TRBV3-1 and TRBJ1-4, with 8 bases identical to TRBD1. The sample was CD8+ T cells from PBMCs. The CDR3 is CASRKTGESEKLFF. The CDR3 region has the DNA TGTGCCAGCAGGAAGACAGGGGAGAGTGAAAAACTGTTTTTT.